The rows below give T cell receptor beta chains drawn from one sample of a study of cytomegalovirus exposure and HLA in healthy donors. Assay: immunoSEQ multiplex PCR; the TCRdb copy retains only in-frame clones and omits some. Here the sample spans 80,000 or so clones, roughly 9.1% being singletons. The sequencing input was PBMCs. Receptors originate from a man between 60 and 70 years old in good health and CMV-seropositive. CDR3s include the opening cysteine and the closing phenylalanine or tryptophan. The order of the fields is V gene, J gene, D gene, clone size, CDR3 protein, CDR3 DNA. A D gene is named only where the DNA matches it firmly. A row's size may be missing; if present it is once, few, many or a size class.

>TRBV6-4|TRBJ2-3|.|.
CASGYRVSTDTQYF
TGTGCCAGCGGGTACAGGGTTAGCACAGATACGCAGTATTTT
>TRBV28|TRBJ2-5|.|.
CASSPRVSGSETQYF
TGTGCCAGCAGCCCCAGGGTGTCTGGGTCGGAGACCCAGTACTTC
>TRBV28|TRBJ2-1|.|.
CAMRGAGVSEQFF
TGTGCCATGAGGGGGGCGGGGGTCAGTGAGCAGTTCTTC
>TRBV7-6|TRBJ2-5|.|.
CASSLGSPAVQETQYF
TGTGCCAGCAGCTTAGGATCCCCGGCGGTCCAAGAGACCCAGTACTTC
>TRBV6-5|TRBJ2-5|.|.
CASSYSGRGGGETQYF
TGTGCCAGCAGTTACTCGGGCAGGGGCGGGGGAGAGACCCAGTACTTC
>TRBV25-1|TRBJ1-2|.|.
CASSELGQGGYTF
TGTGCCAGCAGTGAATTAGGACAAGGGGGCTACACCTTC
>TRBV6-4|TRBJ1-1|TRBD1|few
CDSSATGAAEALF
TGTGACAGCAGCGCGACAGGGGCTGCGGAAGCTTTATTT
>TRBV6-5|TRBJ1-5|.|.
CASSSEEPQHF
TGTGCCAGCAGTTCCGAGGAGCCCCAGCATTTT
>TRBV19|TRBJ2-6|TRBD1|few
CASSISRQGLISPGANVLTF
TGTGCCAGTAGTATTTCGAGACAGGGGTTAATAAGCCCTGGGGCCAACGTCCTGACTTTC
>TRBV19|TRBJ1-1|.|.
CASSEEAFF
TGTGCCAGTAGTGAGGAAGCTTTCTTT
>TRBV27|TRBJ1-2|TRBD1|few
CASAPAGTGGVEYGYTF
TGTGCCAGCGCCCCGGCCGGGACAGGGGGCGTAGAGTATGGCTACACCTTC
>TRBV6-6|TRBJ2-1|TRBD2|few
CASSYGTSGGEDEQFF
TGTGCCAGCAGTTACGGGACTAGCGGGGGGGAGGATGAGCAGTTCTTC
>TRBV5-1|TRBJ2-3|TRBD2|.
CASSTRLAGATDTQYF
TGCGCCAGCAGCACAAGACTAGCGGGAGCCACAGATACGCAGTATTTT
>TRBV5-4|TRBJ2-2|TRBD2|.
CASSPRTSSTGELFF
TGTGCCAGCAGCCCTAGGACTAGCTCTACCGGGGAGCTGTTTTTT